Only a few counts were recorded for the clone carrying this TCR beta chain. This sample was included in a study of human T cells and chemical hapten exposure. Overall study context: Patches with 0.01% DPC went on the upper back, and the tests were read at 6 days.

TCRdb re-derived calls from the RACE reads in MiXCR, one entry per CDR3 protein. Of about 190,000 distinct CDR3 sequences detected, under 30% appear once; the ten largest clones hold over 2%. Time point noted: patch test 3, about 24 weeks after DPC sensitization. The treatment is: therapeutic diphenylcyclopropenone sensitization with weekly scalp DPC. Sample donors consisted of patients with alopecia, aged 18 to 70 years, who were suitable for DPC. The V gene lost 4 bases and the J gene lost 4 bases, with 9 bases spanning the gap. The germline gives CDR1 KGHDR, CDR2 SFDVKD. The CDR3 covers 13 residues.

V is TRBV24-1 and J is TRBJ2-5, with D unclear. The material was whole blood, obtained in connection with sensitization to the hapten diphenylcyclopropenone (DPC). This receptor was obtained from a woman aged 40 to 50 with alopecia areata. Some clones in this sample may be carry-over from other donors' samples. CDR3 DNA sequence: TGTGCCACCAGTGAGACGACTGTAGAGACCCAGTACTTC. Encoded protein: CATSETTVETQYF.